The rows below give T cell receptor beta chains drawn from one sample of a study of blood T cell repertoires in COVID-19. Profiling relied on immunoSEQ multiplex PCR, and the TCRdb table lists in-frame clones only, not all of them. The table shows some 25,000 clones, with 75% to 90% occurring only once. Sequenced: peripheral blood. The receptors derive from a human donor in a cohort sampled during active COVID-19. Each CDR3 is given with its conserved first and last residue. The order of the fields is J gene, clone size, V gene, D gene, CDR3 DNA, CDR3 protein. A D gene is named only where the DNA matches it firmly. The listing skips clone size in some rows; elsewhere it reads once, few, many or a size class.

>TRBJ2-3|-|TRBV7-2|TRBD2
TGTGCCAGCAGCTTAGGCTGGACTAGCACTAGCACAGATACGCAGTATTTT
CASSLGWTSTSTDTQYF
>TRBJ2-3|-|TRBV5-5|TRBD2
TGTGCCAGCAGCTTGGCCCTAGCGGGTGCAGATACGCAGTATTTT
CASSLALAGADTQYF
>TRBJ1-4|-|TRBV5-1|-
TGCGCCAGCAGCTTGAACGGGGAAAAACTGTTTTTT
CASSLNGEKLFF
>TRBJ1-6|-|TRBV2|-
TGTGCCCTACACGGGACACGTAATTCACCCCTCCACTTT
CALHGTRNSPLHF
>TRBJ1-5|-|TRBV5-4|TRBD1
TGTGCCAGCAGCGCGGACAGGGTCAATCAGCCCCAGCATTTT
CASSADRVNQPQHF
>TRBJ2-7|-|TRBV3-1/TRBV3-2|TRBD2
TGTGCCAGCAGCCGAGGGACTAGCGGAATCTACGAGCAGTACTTC
CASSRGTSGIYEQYF
>TRBJ2-7|-|TRBV2|TRBD1
TGTGCCAGCAGGGAACAGGGGGCGTCCCACGAGCAGTACTTC
CASREQGASHEQYF
>TRBJ2-7|-|TRBV28|TRBD2
TGTGCCAGCACCTCAACCTCTAGCGGCTCCTACGAGCAGTACTTC
CASTSTSSGSYEQYF
>TRBJ2-1|-|TRBV7-4|TRBD2
TGTGCCAGCAGCTTACTAGCGGGGGTCTACAATGAGCAGTTCTTC
CASSLLAGVYNEQFF
>TRBJ2-7|-|TRBV6-5|TRBD1
TGTGCCAGCAGTCTACAGGGGGCGAGCTACGAGCAGTACTTC
CASSLQGASYEQYF
>TRBJ1-1|-|TRBV6-6|-
TGTGCCAGCAAAACAGGGTTGGCTGAAGCTTTCTTT
CASKTGLAEAFF
>TRBJ1-4|-|TRBV7-9|-
TGTGCCAGCAGCTTGCGTCAGGGGAAGACTAATGAAAAACTGTTTTTT
CASSLRQGKTNEKLFF
>TRBJ1-2|-|TRBV28|TRBD1
TGTGCCAGCAGCATGGGACAGACTTATGGCTACACCTTC
CASSMGQTYGYTF
>TRBJ2-1|-|TRBV6-2/TRBV6-3|-
TGTGCCAGCAGTTACTATGGGGCCCCCGCAAGGGAGCAGTTCTTC
CASSYYGAPAREQFF
>TRBJ2-7|-|TRBV15|TRBD1
TGTGCCACCAGCAAAGGGACAGGGATTGCCCACGAGCAGTACTTC
CATSKGTGIAHEQYF
>TRBJ1-1|-|TRBV21-1|-
TGTGCCAGCAGCAGAACAGGGGGCTTCACTGAAGCTTTCTTT
CASSRTGGFTEAFF
>TRBJ2-5|-|TRBV4-1|-
TGCGCCAGCAGCCAAGATCCCAGCCAAGAGACCCAGTACTTC
CASSQDPSQETQYF
>TRBJ2-1|-|TRBV6-4|TRBD2
TGTGCCAGCAGTGACGTAGCGGGAGGGAGCGGGAATGAGCAGTTCTTC
CASSDVAGGSGNEQFF
>TRBJ1-4|-|TRBV7-2|TRBD1
TGTGCCAGCAGCTTCGACAGGGGGGATAATGAAAAACTGTTTTTT
CASSFDRGDNEKLFF
>TRBJ2-1|-|TRBV28|TRBD1
TGTGCCAGCAGTCCTAACCGCGACAGGGGATATGAGCAGTTCTTC
CASSPNRDRGYEQFF
>TRBJ1-4|-|TRBV6-5|-
TGTGCCAGCAGTTACGCCCCAGCAACTAATGAAAAACTGTTTTTT
CASSYAPATNEKLFF
>TRBJ2-7|-|TRBV7-2|TRBD2
TGTGCCAGCACACTAACTAGCGGGGCATCGGTCGAGCAGTACTTC
CASTLTSGASVEQYF
>TRBJ2-1|-|TRBV6-2/TRBV6-3|TRBD2
TGTGCCAGCAGTTCTAGCGGGATTTCGAACAATGAGCAGTTCTTC
CASSSSGISNNEQFF
>TRBJ1-3|once|TRBV5-1|-
TGCGCCAGCAGCTTGGAGACTCCTTCTGACAGGCCTGGAAACACCATATATTTT
CASSLETPSDRPGNTIYF
>TRBJ1-2|-|TRBV6-5|-
TGTGCCAGCAGGTCACCGGGTAACTATGGCTACACCTTC
CASRSPGNYGYTF
>TRBJ1-6|-|TRBV28|-
TGTGCCAGCAGTTTTCCACTGGCAGGGTCTTGGGGCAATTCACCCCTCCACTTT
CASSFPLAGSWGNSPLHF
>TRBJ2-2|-|TRBV13|-
TGTGCCAGCAGCTTACAGGGGTTCGGGGAGCTGTTTTTT
CASSLQGFGELFF
>TRBJ1-5|-|TRBV2|-
TGTGCCAGCAGCGATCGGGGGGCAAATCAGCCCCAGCATTTT
CASSDRGANQPQHF
>TRBJ2-7|-|TRBV29-1|TRBD1
TGCAGCGTTGAAGAATGGGCAGGGGGTGTCTACGAGCAGTACTTC
CSVEEWAGGVYEQYF
>TRBJ2-3|-|TRBV11-1|TRBD2
TGTGCCAGCAGCCCTCACGGGGGGTGGGGAACAGATACGCAGTATTTT
CASSPHGGWGTDTQYF
>TRBJ2-4|few|TRBV6-5|-
TGTGCCAGCAGTCCCGGGGGACTAGCCAAAAACATTCAGTACTTC
CASSPGGLAKNIQYF
>TRBJ2-2|-|TRBV27|TRBD1
TGTGCCAGCAGGGGGACAGGGTACACCGGGGAGCTGTTTTTT
CASRGTGYTGELFF
>TRBJ2-3|once|TRBV24-1|TRBD1
TGTGCCACCAGTGATCGGACAGGGGGACGGACAGATACGCAGTATTTT
CATSDRTGGRTDTQYF
>TRBJ2-7|-|TRBV2|TRBD1
TGTGCCAGCAGTGTAGGCAGGGGGTACGAGCAGTACTTC
CASSVGRGYEQYF
>TRBJ1-2|-|TRBV27|TRBD1
TGTGCCAGCAGTAGTCTCCCGGGACAGAACTATGGCTACACCTTC
CASSSLPGQNYGYTF
>TRBJ2-3|-|TRBV28|-
TGTGCCAGCAGCAAGGACATTAACACAGATACGCAGTATTTT
CASSKDINTDTQYF
>TRBJ2-3|-|TRBV6-5|TRBD2
TGTGCCAGCAGTTACGGAGCGGGGGCAGATACGCAGTATTTT
CASSYGAGADTQYF
>TRBJ1-1|-|TRBV5-1|-
TGCGCCAGCAGCTTGGTAGCTAACACTGAAGCTTTCTTT
CASSLVANTEAFF
>TRBJ1-5|-|TRBV7-2|-
TGTGCCAGCAGCTTACTCCCAGGGGTTGGCAATCAGCCCCAGCATTTT
CASSLLPGVGNQPQHF
>TRBJ2-6|-|TRBV21-1|-
TGTGCCAGCAGCAATAGGCAGGGAAGCTCTGGGGCCAACGTCCTGACTTTC
CASSNRQGSSGANVLTF
>TRBJ2-6|few|TRBV27|TRBD1
TGTGCCAGCAGACCGGGACAGGGACTTGCTGGGGCCAACGTCCTGACTTTC
CASRPGQGLAGANVLTF
>TRBJ1-2|once|TRBV27|TRBD1
TGTGCCAGCAGTTCCCGGACAGGAGGAGATCGCTACACCTTC
CASSSRTGGDRYTF
>TRBJ2-1|few|TRBV5-5|-
TGTGCCAGCAGCTTGGAATTCGGGGTGGCCTACAATGAGCAGTTCTTC
CASSLEFGVAYNEQFF
>TRBJ1-1|once|TRBV7-9|-
TGTGCCAGCAGCTTTGAGTTCCTCGCTGAAGCTTTCTTT
CASSFEFLAEAFF
>TRBJ1-1|-|TRBV4-1|TRBD1
TGCGCCAGCAGCCTTGACAGGGTCACTGAAGCTTTCTTT
CASSLDRVTEAFF
>TRBJ1-1|-|TRBV25-1|TRBD1
TGTGCCAGCAGAGGCGGTCAGGGGGCGGGTACTGAAGCTTTCTTT
CASRGGQGAGTEAFF
>TRBJ2-3|once|TRBV7-2|-
TGTGCCAGCAGCTTATCGCGTAGCCTAACAGATACGCAGTATTTT
CASSLSRSLTDTQYF
>TRBJ1-1|-|TRBV2|-
TGTGCCAGCAGACGGGGTCGGAACACTGAAGCTTTCTTT
CASRRGRNTEAFF
>TRBJ2-7|-|TRBV3-1/TRBV3-2|-
TGTGCCAGCAGCCAAGAGACTAGAGCCTACGAGCAGTACTTC
CASSQETRAYEQYF
>TRBJ2-1|-|TRBV6-4|TRBD2
TGTGCCAGCAGTGAGACTAGCGGGAGGGCTTTGTACAATGAGCAGTTCTTC
CASSETSGRALYNEQFF
>TRBJ2-3|-|TRBV3-1/TRBV3-2|-
TGTGCCAGCACAAACACAGATACGCAGTATTTT
CASTNTDTQYF
>TRBJ2-5|-|TRBV9|TRBD2
TGTGCCAGCAGCGTAGGTCCAGCGGGGTCGATAAAGACCCAGTACTTC
CASSVGPAGSIKTQYF
>TRBJ2-2|-|TRBV11-2|TRBD1
TGTGCCAGCAGCTTAGGGCGGCAGGGGGCCACCGGGGAGCTGTTTTTT
CASSLGRQGATGELFF
>TRBJ1-2|-|TRBV18|-
TGTGCCAGCTCTCCCGCCCGGGGGGGCTACACCTTC
CASSPARGGYTF
>TRBJ2-3|-|TRBV7-8|-
TGTGCCAGCAGCCTCCCGGATACGCAGTATTTT
CASSLPDTQYF
>TRBJ2-7|-|TRBV7-7|TRBD2
TGTGCCGGGACTAGCGGGAGAGGGGGCGAGCAGTACTTC
CAGTSGRGGEQYF
>TRBJ2-7|-|TRBV7-2|-
TGTGCCAGCAGCTTAGCGGTGGGAGGAGGTGGAGACGAGCAGTACTTC
CASSLAVGGGGDEQYF
>TRBJ1-5|once|TRBV6-1|-
TGTGCCAGCAGTGAAGATCAGGGCTCCCAGCATTTT
CASSEDQGSQHF